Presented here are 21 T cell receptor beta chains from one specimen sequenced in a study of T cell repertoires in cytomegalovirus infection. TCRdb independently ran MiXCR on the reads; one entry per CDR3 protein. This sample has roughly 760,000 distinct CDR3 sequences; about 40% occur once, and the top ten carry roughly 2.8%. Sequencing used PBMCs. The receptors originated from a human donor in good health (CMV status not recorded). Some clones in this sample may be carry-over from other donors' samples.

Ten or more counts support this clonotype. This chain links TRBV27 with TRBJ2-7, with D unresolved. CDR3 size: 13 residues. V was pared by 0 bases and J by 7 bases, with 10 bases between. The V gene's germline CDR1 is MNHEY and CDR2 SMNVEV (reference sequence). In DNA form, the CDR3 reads TGTGCCAGCAGTTTATCGCTATTAGGGGAGCAGTACTTC. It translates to CASSLSLLGEQYF.

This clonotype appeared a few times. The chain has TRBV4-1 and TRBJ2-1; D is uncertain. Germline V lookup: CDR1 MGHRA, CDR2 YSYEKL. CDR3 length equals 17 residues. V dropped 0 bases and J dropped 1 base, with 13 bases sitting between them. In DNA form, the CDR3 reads TGCGCCAGCAGCCAAGATCCCCCCGGCCTTTCCTACAATGAGCAGTTCTTC. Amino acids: CASSQDPPGLSYNEQFF.

DNA for the CDR3: TGCAGCGTTGTAACCCTTCTAGTCGGCAATGAGCAGTTCTTC. It translates to CSVVTLLVGNEQFF. The J gene is TRBJ2-1, the V gene TRBV29-1; D remains unclear. This CDR3 comprises 14 residues. Germline loops: CDR1 SQVTM, CDR2 ANQGSEA. V dropped 4 bases and J dropped 6 bases, with 16 bases sitting between them.

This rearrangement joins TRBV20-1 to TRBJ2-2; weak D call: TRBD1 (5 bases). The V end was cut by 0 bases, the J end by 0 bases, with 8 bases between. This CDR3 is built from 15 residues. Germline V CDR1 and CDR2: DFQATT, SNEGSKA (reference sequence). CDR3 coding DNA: TGCAGTGCTAGAGAGGGCAGGGCGAACACCGGGGAGCTGTTTTTT. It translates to CSAREGRANTGELFF.

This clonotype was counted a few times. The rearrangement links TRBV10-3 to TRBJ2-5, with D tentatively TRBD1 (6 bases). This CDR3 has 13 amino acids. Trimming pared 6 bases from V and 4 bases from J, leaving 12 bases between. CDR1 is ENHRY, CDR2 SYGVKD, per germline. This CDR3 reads CAIRGQGGETQYF. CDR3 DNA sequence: TGTGCCATCAGGGGACAAGGAGGAGAGACCCAGTACTTC.

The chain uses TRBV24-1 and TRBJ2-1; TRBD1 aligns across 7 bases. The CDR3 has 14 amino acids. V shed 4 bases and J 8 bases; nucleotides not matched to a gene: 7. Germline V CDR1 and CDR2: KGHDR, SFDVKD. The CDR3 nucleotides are TGTGCCACCAGTGACCAGACAGGGCGCGATGAGCAGTTCTTC. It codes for CATSDQTGRDEQFF.

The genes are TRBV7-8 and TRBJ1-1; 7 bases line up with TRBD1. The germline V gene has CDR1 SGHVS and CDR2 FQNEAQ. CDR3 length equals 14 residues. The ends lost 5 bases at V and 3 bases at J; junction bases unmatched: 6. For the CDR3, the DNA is TGTGCCAGCAGCGACCAGGGACAGTACACTGAAGCTTTCTTT. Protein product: CASSDQGQYTEAFF.

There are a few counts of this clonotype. As DNA, the CDR3 is TGTGCCAGCAGTGAAGCGCTTGGGAGGTTCGAGACCCAGTACTTC. It is translated as CASSEALGRFETQYF. The chain employs TRBV6-1 and TRBJ2-5; tentative D call: TRBD2 (6 bases). Trimming shortened V by 0 bases and J by 5 bases, and 13 bases separated the two germline ends. From germline, CDR1 is MNHNS and CDR2 SASEGT. CDR3 length: 15 amino acids.

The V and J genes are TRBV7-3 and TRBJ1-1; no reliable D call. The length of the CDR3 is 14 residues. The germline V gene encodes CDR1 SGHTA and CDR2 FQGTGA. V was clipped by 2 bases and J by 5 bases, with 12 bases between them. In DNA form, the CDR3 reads TGTGCCAGCAGCTTAGAGGGCTTAAGGACTGAAGCTTTCTTT. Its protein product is CASSLEGLRTEAFF.

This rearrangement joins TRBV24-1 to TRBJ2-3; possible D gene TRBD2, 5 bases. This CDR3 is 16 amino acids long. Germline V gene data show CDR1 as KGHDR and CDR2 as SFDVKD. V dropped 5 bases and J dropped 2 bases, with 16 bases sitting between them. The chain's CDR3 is CATSVAASLDTDTQYF. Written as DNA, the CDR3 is TGTGCCACCAGTGTAGCAGCTAGCCTAGACACAGATACGCAGTATTTT.

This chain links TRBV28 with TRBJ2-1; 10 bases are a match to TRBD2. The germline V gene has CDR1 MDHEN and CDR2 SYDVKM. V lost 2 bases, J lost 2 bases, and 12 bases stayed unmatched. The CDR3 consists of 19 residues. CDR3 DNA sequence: TGTGCCAGCAGTTTAGTTGAAGTTCGAGCGGGGGGGGCCTACAATGAGCAGTTCTTC. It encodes CASSLVEVRAGGAYNEQFF.

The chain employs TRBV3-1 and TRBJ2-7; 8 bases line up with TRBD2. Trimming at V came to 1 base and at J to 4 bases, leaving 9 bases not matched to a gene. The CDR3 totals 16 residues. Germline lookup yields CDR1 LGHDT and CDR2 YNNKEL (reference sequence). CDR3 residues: CASSQGSSGSRYEQYF. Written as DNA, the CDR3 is TGTGCCAGCAGCCAAGGTTCCAGCGGGAGTCGGTACGAGCAGTACTTC.

DNA of the CDR3: TGTGCCAGCAGTTCCTGGGGCGTCCAAGAGACCCAGTACTTC. Translated, it gives CASSSWGVQETQYF. The chain joins TRBV27 to TRBJ2-5, with D tentatively TRBD1 (5 bases). Germline loops: CDR1 MNHEY, CDR2 SMNVEV (reference sequence). There are 14 residues in the CDR3. Trimming left V 4 bases short and J 1 base short, with 10 bases between.

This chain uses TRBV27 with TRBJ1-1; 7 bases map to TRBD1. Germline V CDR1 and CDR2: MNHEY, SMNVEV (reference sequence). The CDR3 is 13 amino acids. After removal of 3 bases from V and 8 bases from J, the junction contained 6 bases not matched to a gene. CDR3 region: CASSFSGQIEAFF. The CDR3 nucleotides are TGTGCCAGCAGTTTTTCGGGACAGATCGAAGCTTTCTTT.

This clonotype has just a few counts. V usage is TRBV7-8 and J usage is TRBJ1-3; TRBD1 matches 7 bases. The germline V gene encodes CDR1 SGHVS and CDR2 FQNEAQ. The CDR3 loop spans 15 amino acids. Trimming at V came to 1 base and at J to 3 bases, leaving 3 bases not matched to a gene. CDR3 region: CASSLESGGGNTIYF. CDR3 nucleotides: TGTGCCAGCAGCTTAGAATCAGGGGGTGGAAACACCATATATTTT. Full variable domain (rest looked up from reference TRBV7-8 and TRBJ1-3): GAGVSQSPRYKVAKRGQDVALRCDPISGHVSLFWYQQALGQGPEFLTYFQNEAQLDKSGLPSDRFFAERPEGSVSTLKIQRTQQEDSAVYLCASSLESGGGNTIYFGEGSWLTVV.

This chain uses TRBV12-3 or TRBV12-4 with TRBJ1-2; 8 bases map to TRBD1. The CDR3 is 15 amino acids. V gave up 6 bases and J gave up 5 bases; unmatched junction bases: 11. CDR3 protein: CASRPTGTGTYGYTF. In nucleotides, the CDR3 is TGTGCCAGCAGACCAACCGGGACAGGTACTTATGGCTACACCTTC.

This CDR3 is CASSYGMETSREQFF. The DNA for the CDR3 is TGTGCCAGCAGTTACGGCATGGAGACTAGTCGGGAGCAGTTCTTC. This chain connects TRBV6-2 or TRBV6-3 to TRBJ2-1; D might be TRBD2 (6 bases). The ends were cut back, 2 bases at V and 10 bases at J, with 18 bases in the middle. Germline V gene data show CDR1 as MNHEY and CDR2 as SVGEGT. There are 15 residues in the CDR3.

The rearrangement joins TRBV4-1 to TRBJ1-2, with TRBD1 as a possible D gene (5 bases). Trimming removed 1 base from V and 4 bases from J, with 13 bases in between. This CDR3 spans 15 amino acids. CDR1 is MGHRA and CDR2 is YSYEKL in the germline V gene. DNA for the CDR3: TGCGCCAGCAGCCAAGTGTCCAGGGTCAGCTATGGCTACACCTTC. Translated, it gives CASSQVSRVSYGYTF.

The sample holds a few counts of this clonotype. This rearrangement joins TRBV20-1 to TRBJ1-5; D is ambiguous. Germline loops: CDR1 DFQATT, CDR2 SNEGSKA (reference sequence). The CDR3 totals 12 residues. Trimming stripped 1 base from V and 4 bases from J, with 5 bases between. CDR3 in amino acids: CSARGNNQPQHF. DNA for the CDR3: TGCAGTGCTAGAGGGAATAATCAGCCCCAGCATTTT.

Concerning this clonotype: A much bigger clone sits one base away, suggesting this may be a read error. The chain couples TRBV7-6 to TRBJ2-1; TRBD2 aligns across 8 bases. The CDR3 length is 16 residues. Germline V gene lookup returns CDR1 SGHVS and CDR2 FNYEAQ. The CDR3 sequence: CASSPQRGTSYNEQIF. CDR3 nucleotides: TGTGCCAGCAGCCCACAGCGGGGGACTAGTTACAATGAGCAGATCTTC.

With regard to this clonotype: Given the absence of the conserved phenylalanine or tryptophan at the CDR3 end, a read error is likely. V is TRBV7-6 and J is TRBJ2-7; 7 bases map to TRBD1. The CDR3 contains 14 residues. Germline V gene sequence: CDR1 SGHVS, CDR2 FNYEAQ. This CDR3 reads CASSLSRDSREQYL. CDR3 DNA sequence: TGTGCTAGCAGCTTATCCAGGGACAGCCGAGAGCAGTACTTA.